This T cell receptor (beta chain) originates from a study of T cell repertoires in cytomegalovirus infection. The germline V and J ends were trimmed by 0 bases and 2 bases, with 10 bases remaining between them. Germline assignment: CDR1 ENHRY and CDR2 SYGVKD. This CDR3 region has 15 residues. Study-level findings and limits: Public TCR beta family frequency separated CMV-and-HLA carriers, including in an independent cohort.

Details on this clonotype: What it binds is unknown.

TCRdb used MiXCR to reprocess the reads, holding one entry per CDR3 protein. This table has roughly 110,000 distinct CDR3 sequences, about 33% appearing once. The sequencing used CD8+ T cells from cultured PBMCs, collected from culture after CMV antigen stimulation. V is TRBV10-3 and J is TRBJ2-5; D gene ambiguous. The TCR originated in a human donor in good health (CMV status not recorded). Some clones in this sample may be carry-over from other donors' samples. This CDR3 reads CAISESLGNQETQYF. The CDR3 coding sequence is TGTGCCATCAGTGAGTCGTTGGGGAATCAAGAGACCCAGTACTTC.